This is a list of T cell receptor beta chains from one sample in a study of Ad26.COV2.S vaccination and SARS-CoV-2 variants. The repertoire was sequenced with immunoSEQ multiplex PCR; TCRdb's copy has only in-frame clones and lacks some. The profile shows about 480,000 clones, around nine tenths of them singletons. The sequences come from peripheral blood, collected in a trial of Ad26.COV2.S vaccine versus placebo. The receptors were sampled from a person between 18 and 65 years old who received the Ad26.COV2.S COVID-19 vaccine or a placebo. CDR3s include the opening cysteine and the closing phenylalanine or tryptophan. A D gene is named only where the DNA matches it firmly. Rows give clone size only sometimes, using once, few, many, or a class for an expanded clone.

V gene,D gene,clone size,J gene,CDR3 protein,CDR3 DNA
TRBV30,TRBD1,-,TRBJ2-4,CAWDRGQAKNIQYF,TGTGCCTGGGACAGGGGGCAAGCCAAAAACATTCAGTACTTC
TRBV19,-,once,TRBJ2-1,CATQEGGPYNEQFF,TGTGCCACCCAGGAGGGTGGGCCCTACAATGAGCAGTTCTTC
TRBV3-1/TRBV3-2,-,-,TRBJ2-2,CASSQTTGELFF,TGTGCCAGCAGCCAGACGACCGGGGAGCTGTTTTTT
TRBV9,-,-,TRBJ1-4,CASSVGTDQKLFF,TGTGCCAGCAGCGTCGGGACGGACCAAAAACTGTTTTTT
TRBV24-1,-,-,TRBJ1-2,CATSEGGGLNGYTF,TGTGCCACCTCGGAGGGAGGGGGGCTTAATGGCTACACCTTC
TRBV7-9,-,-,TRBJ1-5,CASSAGSGTPQHF,TGTGCCAGCAGCGCGGGCAGCGGGACGCCCCAGCATTTT
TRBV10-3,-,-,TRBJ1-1,CAISPGMNTEAFF,TGTGCCATCAGTCCGGGGATGAACACTGAAGCTTTCTTT
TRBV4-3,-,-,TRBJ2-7,CASSQVQGGYEQYF,TGCGCCAGCAGCCAAGTTCAGGGCGGGTACGAGCAGTACTTC
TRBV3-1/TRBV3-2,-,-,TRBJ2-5,CASSQGQNTQYF,TGTGCCAGCAGCCAAGGACAAAACACCCAGTACTTC
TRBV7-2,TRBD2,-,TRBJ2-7,CASSFRGLAGASKNEQYF,TGTGCCAGCAGCTTCAGGGGGTTAGCGGGAGCGTCTAAGAACGAGCAGTACTTC
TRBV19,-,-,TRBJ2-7,CASSIGSSYEQYF,TGTGCCAGTAGTATTGGAAGCTCCTACGAGCAGTACTTC
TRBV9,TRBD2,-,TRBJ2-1,CASSVGTSGRGSEQFF,TGTGCCAGCAGCGTGGGGACTAGCGGGAGGGGCTCTGAGCAGTTCTTC
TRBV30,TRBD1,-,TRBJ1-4,CAWRPTGSNEKLFF,TGTGCCTGGAGGCCGACAGGGTCTAATGAAAAACTGTTTTTT
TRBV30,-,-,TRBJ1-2,CAWSVRARGSNYGYTF,TGTGCCTGGAGTGTACGGGCTAGGGGCAGCAACTATGGCTACACCTTC
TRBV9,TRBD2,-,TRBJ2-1,CASSATSGGNEQFF,TGTGCCAGCAGCGCTACTAGCGGCGGCAATGAGCAGTTCTTC
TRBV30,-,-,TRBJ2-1,CAWSPRGRPYNEQFF,TGTGCCTGGAGCCCCCGGGGGCGTCCCTACAATGAGCAGTTCTTC
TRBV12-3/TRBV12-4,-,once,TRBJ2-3,CASTSGADTQYF,TGTGCCAGCACTTCCGGTGCAGATACGCAGTATTTT
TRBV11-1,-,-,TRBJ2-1,CASSGRLSAYNEQFF,TGTGCCAGCAGCGGGAGATTATCCGCCTATAATGAGCAGTTCTTC
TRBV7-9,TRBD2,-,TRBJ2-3,CASSPSSGSTDTQYF,TGTGCCAGCAGCCCCTCTAGCGGGAGTACAGATACGCAGTATTTT
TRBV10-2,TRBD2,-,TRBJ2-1,CASSDSGATYNEQFF,TGCGCCAGCAGTGATAGCGGGGCCACCTACAATGAGCAGTTCTTC
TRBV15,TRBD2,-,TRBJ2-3,CATSRDQVSGRISTDTQYF,TGTGCCACCAGCAGAGATCAGGTTAGCGGGAGAATTAGCACAGATACGCAGTATTTT
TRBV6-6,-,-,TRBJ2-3,CASSYFEGGTDTQYF,TGTGCCAGCAGTTACTTTGAGGGGGGCACAGATACGCAGTATTTT
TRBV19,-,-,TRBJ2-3,CASRRGGTDTQYF,TGTGCCAGTAGGAGAGGCGGCACAGATACGCAGTATTTT
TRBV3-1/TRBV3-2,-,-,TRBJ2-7,CASSQVALGEQYF,TGTGCCAGCAGCCAAGTGGCTCTGGGGGAGCAGTACTTC
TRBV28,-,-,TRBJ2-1,CASSFKQYNEQFF,TGTGCCAGCAGTTTTAAGCAATACAATGAGCAGTTCTTC
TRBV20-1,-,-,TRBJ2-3,CSAEGTDTQYF,TGCAGTGCTGAGGGTACAGATACGCAGTATTTT
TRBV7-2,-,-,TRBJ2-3,CASSLGFQGNTQYF,TGTGCCAGCAGCTTAGGCTTTCAGGGGAATACGCAGTATTTT
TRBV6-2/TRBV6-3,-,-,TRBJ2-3,CASSRVPGHGRDTQYF,TGTGCCAGCAGTCGCGTCCCGGGACATGGTAGAGATACGCAGTATTTT
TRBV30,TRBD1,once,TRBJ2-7,CAWKQGTYEQYF,TGTGCCTGGAAACAGGGGACGTACGAGCAGTACTTC
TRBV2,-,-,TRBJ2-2,CASSETAPSTGELFF,TGTGCCAGCAGTGAGACGGCCCCGAGCACCGGGGAGCTGTTTTTT
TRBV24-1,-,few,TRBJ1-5,CATSEPGPPGAQHF,TGTGCCACCAGTGAGCCAGGTCCCCCAGGGGCCCAGCATTTT
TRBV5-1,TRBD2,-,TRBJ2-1,CASSLRLAGKDEQFF,TGCGCCAGCAGCTTGCGGCTAGCGGGAAAGGATGAGCAGTTCTTC
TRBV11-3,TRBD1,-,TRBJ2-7,CASSSGTGPYEQYF,TGTGCCAGCAGCTCCGGGACAGGTCCTTACGAGCAGTACTTC
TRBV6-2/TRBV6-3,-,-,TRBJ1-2,CASSYSSGTNYGYTF,TGTGCCAGCAGTTACTCGTCTGGGACTAACTATGGCTACACCTTC
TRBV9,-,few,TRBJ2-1,CASSVEGDSYNEQFF,TGTGCCAGCAGCGTAGAGGGGGACTCCTACAATGAGCAGTTCTTC
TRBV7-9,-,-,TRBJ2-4,CASSFGRVGEKAKNIQYF,TGTGCCAGCAGCTTCGGCAGGGTGGGGGAGAAAGCCAAAAACATTCAGTACTTC
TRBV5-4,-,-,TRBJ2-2,CASSPKEGNTGELFF,TGTGCCAGCAGCCCCAAAGAGGGCAACACCGGGGAGCTGTTTTTT